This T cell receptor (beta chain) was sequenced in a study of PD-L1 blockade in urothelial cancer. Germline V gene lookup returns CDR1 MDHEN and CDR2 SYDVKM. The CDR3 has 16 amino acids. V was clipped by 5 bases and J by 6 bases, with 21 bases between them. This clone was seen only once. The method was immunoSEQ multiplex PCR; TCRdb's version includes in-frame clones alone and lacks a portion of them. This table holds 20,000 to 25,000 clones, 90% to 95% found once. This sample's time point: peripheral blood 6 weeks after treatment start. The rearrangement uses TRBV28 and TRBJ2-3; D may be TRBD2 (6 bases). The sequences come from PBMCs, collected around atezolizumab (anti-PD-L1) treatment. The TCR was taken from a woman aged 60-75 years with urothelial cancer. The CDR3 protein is CASSTNGGWDLDTQYF. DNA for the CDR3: TGTGCCAGCAGTACCAACGGGGGATGGGATTTGGATACGCAGTATTTT.